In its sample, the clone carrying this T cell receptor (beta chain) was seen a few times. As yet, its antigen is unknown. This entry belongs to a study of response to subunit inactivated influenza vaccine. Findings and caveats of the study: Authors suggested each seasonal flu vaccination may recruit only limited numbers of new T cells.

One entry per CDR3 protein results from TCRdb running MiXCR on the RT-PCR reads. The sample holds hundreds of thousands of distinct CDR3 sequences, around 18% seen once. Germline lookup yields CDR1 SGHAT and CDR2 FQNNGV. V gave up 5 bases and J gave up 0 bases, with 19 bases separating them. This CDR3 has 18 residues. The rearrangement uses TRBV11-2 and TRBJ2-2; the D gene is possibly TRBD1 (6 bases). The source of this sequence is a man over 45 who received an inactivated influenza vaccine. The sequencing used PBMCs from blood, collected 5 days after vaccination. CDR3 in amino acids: CASSKRAGQYPNTGELFF. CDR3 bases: TGTGCCAGCAGCAAGAGGGCCGGACAGTACCCGAACACCGGGGAGCTGTTTTTT.